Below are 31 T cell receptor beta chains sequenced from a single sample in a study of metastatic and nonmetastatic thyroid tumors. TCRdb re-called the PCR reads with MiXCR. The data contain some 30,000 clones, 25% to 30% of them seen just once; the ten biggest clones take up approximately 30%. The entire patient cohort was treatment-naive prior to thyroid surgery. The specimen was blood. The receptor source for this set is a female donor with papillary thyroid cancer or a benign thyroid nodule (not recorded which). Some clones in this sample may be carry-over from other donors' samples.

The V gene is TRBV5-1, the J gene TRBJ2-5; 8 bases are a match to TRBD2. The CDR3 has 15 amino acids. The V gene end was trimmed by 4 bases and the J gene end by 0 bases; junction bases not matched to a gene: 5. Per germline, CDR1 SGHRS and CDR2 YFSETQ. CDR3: CASSRGGSDQETQYF. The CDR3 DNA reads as TGCGCCAGCAGCCGGGGGGGTTCGGACCAAGAGACCCAGTACTTC. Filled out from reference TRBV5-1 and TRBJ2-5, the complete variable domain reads KAGVTQTPRYLIKTRGQQVTLSCSPISGHRSVSWYQQTPGQGLQFLFEYFSETQRNKGNFPGRFSGRQFSNSRSEMNVSTLELGDSALYLCASSRGGSDQETQYFGPGTRLLVL.

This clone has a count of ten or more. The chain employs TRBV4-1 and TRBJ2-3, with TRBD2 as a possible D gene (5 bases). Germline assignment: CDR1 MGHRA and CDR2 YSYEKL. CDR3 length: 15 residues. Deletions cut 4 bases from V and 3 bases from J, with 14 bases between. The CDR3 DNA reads TGCGCCAGCAGCCTGGAGGCGGGCCTGACAGATACGCAGTATTTT. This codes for CASSLEAGLTDTQYF.

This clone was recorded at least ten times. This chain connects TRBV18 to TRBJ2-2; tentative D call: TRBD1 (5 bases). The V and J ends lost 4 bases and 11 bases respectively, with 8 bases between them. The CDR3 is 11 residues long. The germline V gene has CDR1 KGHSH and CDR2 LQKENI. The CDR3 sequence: CASSRGLELFF. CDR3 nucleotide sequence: TGTGCCAGCTCACGGGGCCTAGAGCTGTTTTTT.

The CDR3 nucleotides are TGTGCCAGCAGGGATTGGACAGGGGTAGCCTATGGCTACACCTTC. It encodes CASRDWTGVAYGYTF. This rearrangement joins TRBV6-2 or TRBV6-3 to TRBJ1-2; 9 nucleotides match TRBD1. V gave up 6 bases and J gave up 4 bases; unmatched junction bases: 9. The CDR3 has 15 residues. CDR1 is MNHEY, CDR2 SVGEGT, per germline.

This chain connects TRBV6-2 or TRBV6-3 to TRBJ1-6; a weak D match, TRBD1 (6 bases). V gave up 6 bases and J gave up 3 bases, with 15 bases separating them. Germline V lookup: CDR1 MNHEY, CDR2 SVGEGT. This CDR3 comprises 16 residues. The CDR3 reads CASSISGGNYNSPLHF. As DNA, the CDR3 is TGTGCCAGCAGCATCTCCGGGGGCAACTATAATTCACCCCTCCACTTT.

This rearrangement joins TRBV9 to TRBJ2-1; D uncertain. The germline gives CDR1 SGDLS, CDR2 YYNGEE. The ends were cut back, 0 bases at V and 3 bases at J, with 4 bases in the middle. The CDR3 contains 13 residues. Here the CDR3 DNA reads TGTGCCAGCAGCGTAGGCAGCTACAATGAGCAGTTCTTC. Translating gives CASSVGSYNEQFF.

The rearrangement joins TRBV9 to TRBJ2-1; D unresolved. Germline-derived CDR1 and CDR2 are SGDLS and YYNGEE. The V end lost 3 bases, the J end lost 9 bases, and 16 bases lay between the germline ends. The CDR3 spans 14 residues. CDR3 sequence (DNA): TGTGCCAGCAGCGAATCCTATAGCTTCGGTGAGCAGTTCTTC. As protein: CASSESYSFGEQFF.

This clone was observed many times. The CDR3 bases are TGTGCCAGCAGCCAAGGGACTAGCGGGATCACCTACGAGCAGTACTTC. It yields the protein CASSQGTSGITYEQYF. The J gene is TRBJ2-7, the V gene TRBV3-1; 12 bases map to TRBD2. Germline V gene lookup returns CDR1 LGHDT and CDR2 YNNKEL (reference sequence). CDR3 length: 16 residues. Trimming removed 1 base from V and 2 bases from J; junction bases left unmatched: 3.

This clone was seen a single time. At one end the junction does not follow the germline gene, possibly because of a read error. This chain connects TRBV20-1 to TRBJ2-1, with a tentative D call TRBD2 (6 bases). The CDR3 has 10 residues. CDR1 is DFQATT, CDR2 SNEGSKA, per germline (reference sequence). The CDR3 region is CGAKPGTSLF. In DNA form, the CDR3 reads TGCGGTGCTAAACCCGGGACTTCCCTCTTC.

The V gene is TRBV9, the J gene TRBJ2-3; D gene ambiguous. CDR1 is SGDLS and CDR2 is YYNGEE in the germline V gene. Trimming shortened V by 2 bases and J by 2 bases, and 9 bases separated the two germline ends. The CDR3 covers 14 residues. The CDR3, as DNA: TGTGCCAGCAGCGTCGGGCTTATCACAGATACGCAGTATTTT. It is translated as CASSVGLITDTQYF. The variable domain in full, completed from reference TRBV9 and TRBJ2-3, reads DSGVTQTPKHLITATGQRVTLRCSPRSGDLSVYWYQQSLDQGLQFLIQYYNGEERAKGNILERFSAQQFPDLHSELNLSSLELGDSALYFCASSVGLITDTQYFGPGTRLTVL.

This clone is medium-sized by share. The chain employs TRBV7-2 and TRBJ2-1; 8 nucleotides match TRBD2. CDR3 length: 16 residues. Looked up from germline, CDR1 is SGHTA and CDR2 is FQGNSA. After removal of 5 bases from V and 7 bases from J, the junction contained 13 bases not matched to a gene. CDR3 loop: CASSHTRKSGGNEQFF. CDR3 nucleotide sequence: TGTGCCAGCAGCCACACCCGGAAGAGCGGGGGTAATGAGCAGTTCTTC.

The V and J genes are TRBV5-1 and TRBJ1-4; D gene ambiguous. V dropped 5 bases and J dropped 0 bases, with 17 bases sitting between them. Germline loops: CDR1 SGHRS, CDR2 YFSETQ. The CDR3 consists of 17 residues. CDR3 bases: TGCGCCAGCAGTAACGTTCTCAGGACTGCAACTAATGAAAAACTGTTTTTT. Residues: CASSNVLRTATNEKLFF.

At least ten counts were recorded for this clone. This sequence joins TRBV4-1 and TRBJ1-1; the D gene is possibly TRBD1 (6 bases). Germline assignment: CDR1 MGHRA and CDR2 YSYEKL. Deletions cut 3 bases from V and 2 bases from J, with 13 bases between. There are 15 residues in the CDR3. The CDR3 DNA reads TGCGCCAGCAGCCAGGGCCGGACAGCCAACACTGAAGCTTTCTTT. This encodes CASSQGRTANTEAFF.

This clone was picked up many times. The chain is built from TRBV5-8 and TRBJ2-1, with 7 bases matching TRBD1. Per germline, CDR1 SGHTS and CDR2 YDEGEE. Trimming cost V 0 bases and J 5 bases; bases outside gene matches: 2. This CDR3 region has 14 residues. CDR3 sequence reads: CASSLVQGDNEQFF. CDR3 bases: TGTGCCAGCAGCTTGGTGCAGGGGGACAATGAGCAGTTCTTC.

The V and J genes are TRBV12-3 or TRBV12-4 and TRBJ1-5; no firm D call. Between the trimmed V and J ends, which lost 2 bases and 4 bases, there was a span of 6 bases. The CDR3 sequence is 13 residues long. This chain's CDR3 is CASSLIANQPQHF. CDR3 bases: TGTGCCAGCAGTTTAATCGCGAATCAGCCCCAGCATTTT.

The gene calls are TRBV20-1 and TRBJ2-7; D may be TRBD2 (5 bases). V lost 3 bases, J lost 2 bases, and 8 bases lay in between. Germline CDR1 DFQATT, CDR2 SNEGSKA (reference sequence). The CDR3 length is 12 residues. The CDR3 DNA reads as TGCAGTGCTAGGGGGAGCGCCTACGAGCAGTACTTC. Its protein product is CSARGSAYEQYF.

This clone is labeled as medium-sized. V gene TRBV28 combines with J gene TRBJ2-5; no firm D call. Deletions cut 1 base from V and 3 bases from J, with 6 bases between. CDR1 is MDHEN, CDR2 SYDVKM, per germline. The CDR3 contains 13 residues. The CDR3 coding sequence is TGTGCCAGCAGTTTATTTCGAAAAGAGACCCAGTACTTC. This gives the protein CASSLFRKETQYF.

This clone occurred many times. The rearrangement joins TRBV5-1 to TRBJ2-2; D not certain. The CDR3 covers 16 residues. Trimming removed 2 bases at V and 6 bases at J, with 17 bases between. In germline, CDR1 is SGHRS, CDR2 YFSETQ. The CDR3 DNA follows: TGCGCCAGCAGCTTCTTCCCGACGGGTGGAGCCGGGGAGCTGTTTTTT. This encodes CASSFFPTGGAGELFF.

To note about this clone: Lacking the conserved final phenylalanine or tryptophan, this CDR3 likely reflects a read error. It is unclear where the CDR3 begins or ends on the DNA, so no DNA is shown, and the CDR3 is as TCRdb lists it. The CDR3 sequence is CASARTQNTEAVY. The V and J genes are TRBV12-5 and TRBJ1-1; TRBD1, the table's D call, lacks a check against the DNA. Germline V lookup: CDR1 LGHNT, CDR2 FRNRAP. The CDR3 comprises 13 residues, both ends counted.

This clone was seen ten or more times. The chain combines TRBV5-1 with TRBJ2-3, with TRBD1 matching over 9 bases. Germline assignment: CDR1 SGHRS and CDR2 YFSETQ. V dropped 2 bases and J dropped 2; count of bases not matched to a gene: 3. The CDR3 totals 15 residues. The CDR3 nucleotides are TGCGCCAGCAGCTTTGGACAGGGGTACACAGATACGCAGTATTTT. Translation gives CASSFGQGYTDTQYF.

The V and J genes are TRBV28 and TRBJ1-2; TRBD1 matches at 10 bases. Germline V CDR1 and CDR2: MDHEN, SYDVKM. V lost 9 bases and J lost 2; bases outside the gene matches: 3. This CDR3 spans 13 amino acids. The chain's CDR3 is CASWTGGNYGYTF. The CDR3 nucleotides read TGTGCCAGTTGGACAGGGGGAAACTATGGCTACACCTTC.

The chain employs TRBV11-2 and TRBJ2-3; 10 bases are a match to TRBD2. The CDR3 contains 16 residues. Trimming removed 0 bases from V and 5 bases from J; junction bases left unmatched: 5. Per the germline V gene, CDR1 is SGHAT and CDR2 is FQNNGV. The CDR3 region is CASSLDLAGDVDTQYF. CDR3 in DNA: TGTGCCAGCAGCTTAGATCTAGCGGGAGACGTAGATACGCAGTATTTT.

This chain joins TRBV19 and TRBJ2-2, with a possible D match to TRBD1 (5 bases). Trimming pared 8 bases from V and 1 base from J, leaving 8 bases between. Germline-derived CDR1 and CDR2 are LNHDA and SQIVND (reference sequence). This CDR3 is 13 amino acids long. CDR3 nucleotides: TGTGCCAGTCTTACAGGGAACACCGGGGAGCTGTTTTTT. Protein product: CASLTGNTGELFF.

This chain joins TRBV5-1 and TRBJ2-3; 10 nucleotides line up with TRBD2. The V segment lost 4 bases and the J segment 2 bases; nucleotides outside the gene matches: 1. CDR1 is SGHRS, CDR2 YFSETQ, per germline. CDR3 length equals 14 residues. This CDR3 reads CASSLAGDTDTQYF. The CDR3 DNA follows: TGCGCCAGCAGCCTAGCGGGGGACACAGATACGCAGTATTTT.

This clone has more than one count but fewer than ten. CDR3 residues: CASSEGDNSPLHF. The DNA for the CDR3 is TGTGCCAGCAGTGAAGGAGATAATTCACCCCTCCACTTT. The chain employs TRBV6-1 and TRBJ1-6; D remains unclear. Per the germline V gene, CDR1 is MNHNS and CDR2 is SASEGT. V lost 1 base and J 5 bases, leaving 3 bases between the germline ends. The CDR3 has 13 amino acids.

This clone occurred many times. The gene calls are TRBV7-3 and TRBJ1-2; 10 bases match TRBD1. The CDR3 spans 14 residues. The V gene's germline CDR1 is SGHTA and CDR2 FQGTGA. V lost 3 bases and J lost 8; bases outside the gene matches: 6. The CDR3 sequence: CASSLTGGPQGYTF. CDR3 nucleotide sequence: TGTGCCAGCAGCTTGACAGGGGGCCCCCAGGGCTACACCTTC. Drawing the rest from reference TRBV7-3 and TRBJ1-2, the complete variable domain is GAGVSQTPSNKVTEKGKYVELRCDPISGHTALYWYRQSLGQGPEFLIYFQGTGAADDSGLPNDRFFAVRPEGSVSTLKIQRTERGDSAVYLCASSLTGGPQGYTFGSGTRLTVV.

CDR3 sequence reads: CASSDGGLLTDTQYF. The CDR3 nucleotides are TGTGCCAGCAGTGACGGCGGACTTCTCACAGATACGCAGTATTTT. The chain is built from TRBV6-4 and TRBJ2-3, with a possible D match to TRBD2 (5 bases). Germline-derived CDR1 and CDR2 are MRHNA and SNTAGT. This CDR3 is 15 amino acids long. Trimming stripped 2 bases from V and 2 bases from J, with 11 bases between.

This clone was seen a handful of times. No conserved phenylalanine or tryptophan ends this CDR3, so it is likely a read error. The CDR3 spells CASNRDRVNTEAFS. The CDR3 nucleotides are TGTGCCAGCAATCGCGACAGGGTTAACACTGAAGCTTTCTCT. This rearrangement joins TRBV28 to TRBJ1-1, with TRBD1 matching over 7 bases. The CDR3 loop spans 14 amino acids. V shed 7 bases and J 2 bases; nucleotides not matched to a gene: 7. Germline CDR1 MDHEN, CDR2 SYDVKM.

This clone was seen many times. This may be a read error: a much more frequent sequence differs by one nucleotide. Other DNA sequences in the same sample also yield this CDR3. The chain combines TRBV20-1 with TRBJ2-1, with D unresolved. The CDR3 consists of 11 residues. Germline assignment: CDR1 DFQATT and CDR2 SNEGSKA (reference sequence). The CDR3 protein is CSASFYNELFF. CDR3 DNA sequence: TGCAGTGCTAGTTTTTACAATGAGCTGTTCTTC.

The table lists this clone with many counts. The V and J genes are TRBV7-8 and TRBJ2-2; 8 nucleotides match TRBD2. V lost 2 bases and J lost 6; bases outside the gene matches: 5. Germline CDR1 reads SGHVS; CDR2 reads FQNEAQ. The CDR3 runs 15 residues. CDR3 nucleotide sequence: TGTGCCAGCAGCTTATTGCGGGAGGACTCCGGGGAGCTGTTTTTT. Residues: CASSLLREDSGELFF.

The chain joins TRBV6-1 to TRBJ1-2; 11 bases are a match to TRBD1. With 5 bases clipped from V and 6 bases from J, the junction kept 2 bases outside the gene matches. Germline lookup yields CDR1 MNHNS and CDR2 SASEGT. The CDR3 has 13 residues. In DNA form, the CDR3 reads TGTGCCAGCAGTCTGGACAGGGGGCATGGCTACACCTTC. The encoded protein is CASSLDRGHGYTF.